A selection of T cell receptor beta chains follows, all from one sample in a study of monozygotic twins with cystic fibrosis. Some clones are missing from TCRdb's copy, which holds only in-frame ones; the method was immunoSEQ multiplex PCR. The sample records roughly 19,000 clones, approximately 97% being singletons. The sample comprised blood. The receptors come from a woman under 40 with cystic fibrosis. Both conserved end residues are part of each CDR3. D genes are given only for firm matches. Clone size is not always given. Where it is, it says once, few, many or a class for expanded clones.

NA	TRBV5-6	TRBJ2-2	TRBD2	CASSLVLAGAEGTGELFF	TGTGCCAGCAGCTTGGTGCTAGCGGGGGCTGAGGGGACCGGGGAGCTGTTTTTT
NA	TRBV11-2	TRBJ1-2	NA	CASSLGAGDYGYTF	TGTGCCAGCAGCTTGGGCGCAGGGGACTATGGCTACACCTTC
NA	TRBV9	TRBJ1-1	NA	CASSVLQGTKTEAFF	TGTGCCAGCAGCGTCTTACAGGGAACAAAGACTGAAGCTTTCTTT
NA	TRBV7-2	TRBJ1-1	NA	CASSLGAEALEAFF	TGTGCCAGCAGCTTAGGTGCCGAAGCCCTTGAAGCTTTCTTT
NA	TRBV7-9	TRBJ1-2	NA	CASSLLSRNYGYTF	TGTGCCAGCAGCTTATTGTCAAGAAATTATGGCTACACCTTC
NA	TRBV10-1	TRBJ2-5	NA	CASSDKTETQYF	TGCGCCAGCAGCGATAAGACCGAGACCCAGTACTTC
NA	TRBV6-5	TRBJ2-5	TRBD1	CASSYRGRETQYF	TGTGCCAGCAGTTACAGGGGGCGAGAGACCCAGTACTTC
NA	TRBV5-1	TRBJ2-1	TRBD2	CASSLMASGYNEQFF	TGCGCCAGCAGCTTGATGGCTAGCGGATACAATGAGCAGTTCTTC
NA	TRBV6-1	TRBJ1-1	TRBD1	CASSEPRTGVNTEAFF	TGTGCCAGCAGTGAACCAAGGACAGGGGTAAACACTGAAGCTTTCTTT
NA	TRBV15	TRBJ2-3	TRBD1	CATSRDRQGVWVTDTQYF	TGTGCCACCAGCAGAGATCGACAGGGAGTTTGGGTTACAGATACGCAGTATTTT
NA	TRBV4-1	TRBJ1-5	NA	CASSHRDNQPQHF	TGCGCCAGCAGTCACAGGGACAATCAGCCCCAGCATTTT
few	TRBV4-1	TRBJ2-2	NA	CASSPGLFTGELFF	TGCGCCAGTTCCCCGGGACTCTTCACCGGGGAGCTGTTTTTT
NA	TRBV5-6	TRBJ1-2	TRBD1	CASSPHPEDREDGYTF	TGTGCCAGCAGCCCGCACCCCGAGGACAGGGAAGACGGCTACACCTTC
NA	TRBV5-1	TRBJ2-7	NA	CASSLGRGSYEQYF	TGCGCCAGCAGCTTGGGTAGGGGCAGCTACGAGCAGTACTTC
NA	TRBV28	TRBJ1-2	NA	CASSLGGPTNYGYTF	TGTGCCAGCAGTCTGGGGGGACCGACAAACTATGGCTACACCTTC
once	TRBV7-8	TRBJ2-3	TRBD2	CASSLIGLGGSADTQYF	TGTGCCAGCAGCTTAATAGGTCTGGGAGGGTCCGCAGATACGCAGTATTTT
NA	TRBV5-6	TRBJ1-2	NA	CASSLRETSYGYTF	TGTGCCAGCAGTTTACGGGAGACGTCCTATGGCTACACCTTC
NA	TRBV13	TRBJ2-5	TRBD2	CASSSHPWGGYQETQYF	TGTGCCAGCAGCTCACACCCCTGGGGGGGGTACCAAGAGACCCAGTACTTC
NA	TRBV12-5	TRBJ2-2	TRBD1	CASGWIQGATGELFF	TGTGCTAGTGGCTGGATCCAGGGGGCAACCGGGGAGCTGTTTTTT
NA	TRBV6-5	TRBJ2-6	NA	CASSNGGAGANVLTF	TGTGCCAGCAGTAACGGTGGGGCCGGGGCCAACGTCCTGACTTTC
once	TRBV27	TRBJ2-7	NA	CASSSVVRGHLEQYF	TGTGCCAGCAGTTCGGTAGTGCGGGGGCACCTAGAGCAGTACTTC
NA	TRBV12-5	TRBJ1-3	TRBD1	CASGSPGQQRNTIYF	TGTGCTAGTGGTTCGCCGGGACAGCAACGAAACACCATATATTTT
NA	TRBV7-8	TRBJ1-1	NA	CASSPSNTEAFF	TGTGCCAGCAGCCCCTCGAACACTGAAGCTTTCTTT
NA	TRBV11-2	TRBJ1-1	NA	CASSLRRWGNTEAFF	TGTGCCAGCAGCCTTAGAAGATGGGGGAACACTGAAGCTTTCTTT
NA	TRBV27	TRBJ1-6	NA	CASSLQNSPLHF	TGTGCCAGCAGTTTACAGAATTCACCCCTCCACTTT
NA	TRBV2	TRBJ2-3	NA	CASSEADPGLFPDTQYF	TGTGCCAGCAGTGAAGCGGATCCGGGACTCTTCCCAGATACGCAGTATTTT
NA	TRBV7-9	TRBJ1-1	NA	CAWVGGTNTEAFF	TGTGCCTGGGTCGGGGGGACGAACACTGAAGCTTTCTTT
NA	TRBV19	TRBJ2-7	NA	CASSIGVGEQYF	TGTGCCAGTAGTATAGGGGTCGGCGAGCAGTACTTC